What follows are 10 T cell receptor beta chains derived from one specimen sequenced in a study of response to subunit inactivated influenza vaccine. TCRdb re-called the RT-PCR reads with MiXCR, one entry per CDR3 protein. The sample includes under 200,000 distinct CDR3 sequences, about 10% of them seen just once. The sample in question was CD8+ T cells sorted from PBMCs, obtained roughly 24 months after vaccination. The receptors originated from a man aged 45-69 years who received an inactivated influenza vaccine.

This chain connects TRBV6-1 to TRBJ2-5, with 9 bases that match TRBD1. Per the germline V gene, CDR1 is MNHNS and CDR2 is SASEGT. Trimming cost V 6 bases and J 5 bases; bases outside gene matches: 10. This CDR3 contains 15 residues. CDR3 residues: CASRAGTGSGETQYF. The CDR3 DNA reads TGTGCCAGCAGGGCCGGGACAGGGTCGGGGGAGACCCAGTACTTC.

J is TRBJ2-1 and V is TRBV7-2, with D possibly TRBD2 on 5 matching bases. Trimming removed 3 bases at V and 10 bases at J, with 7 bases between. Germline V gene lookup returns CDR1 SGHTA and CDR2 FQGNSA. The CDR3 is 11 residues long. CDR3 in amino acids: CASSFRGEQFF. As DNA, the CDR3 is TGTGCCAGCAGCTTTCGCGGGGAGCAGTTCTTC.

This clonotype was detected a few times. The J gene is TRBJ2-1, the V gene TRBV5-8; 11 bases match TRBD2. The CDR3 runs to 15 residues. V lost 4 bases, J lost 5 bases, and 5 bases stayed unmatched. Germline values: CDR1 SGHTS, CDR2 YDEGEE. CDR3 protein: CASSQLAGVNNEQFF. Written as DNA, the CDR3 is TGTGCCAGCAGCCAACTAGCGGGAGTCAACAATGAGCAGTTCTTC. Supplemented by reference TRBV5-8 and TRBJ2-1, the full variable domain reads EAGVTQSPTHLIKTRGQQATLRCSPISGHTSVYWYQQALGLGLQFLLWYDEGEERNRGNFPPRFSGRQFPNYSSELNVNALELEDSALYLCASSQLAGVNNEQFFGPGTRLTVL.

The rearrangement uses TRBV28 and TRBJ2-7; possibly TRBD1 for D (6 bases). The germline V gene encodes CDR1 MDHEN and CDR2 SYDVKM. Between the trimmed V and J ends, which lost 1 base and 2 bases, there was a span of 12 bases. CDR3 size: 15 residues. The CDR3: CASSLSAGVTYEQYF. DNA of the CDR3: TGTGCCAGCAGTTTATCTGCAGGGGTGACCTACGAGCAGTACTTC.

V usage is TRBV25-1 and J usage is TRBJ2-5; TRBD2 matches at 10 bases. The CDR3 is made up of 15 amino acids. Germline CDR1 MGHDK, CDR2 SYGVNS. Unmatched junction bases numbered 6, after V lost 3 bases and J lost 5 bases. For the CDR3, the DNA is TGTGCCAGCAGTGAGGGCCTAGCGGGAGCTGAGACCCAGTACTTC. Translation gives CASSEGLAGAETQYF.

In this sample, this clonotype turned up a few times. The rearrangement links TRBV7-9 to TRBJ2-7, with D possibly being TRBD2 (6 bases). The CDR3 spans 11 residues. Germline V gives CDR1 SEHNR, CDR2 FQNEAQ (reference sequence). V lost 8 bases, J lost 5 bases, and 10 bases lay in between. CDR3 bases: TGTGCCAGCGGAGGGTTGGACGAGCAGTACTTC. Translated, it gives CASGGLDEQYF.

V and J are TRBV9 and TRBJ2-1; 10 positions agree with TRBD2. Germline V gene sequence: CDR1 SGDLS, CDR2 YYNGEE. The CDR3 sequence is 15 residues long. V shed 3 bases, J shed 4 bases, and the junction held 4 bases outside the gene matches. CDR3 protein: CASSDLAGEYNEQFF. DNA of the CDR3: TGTGCCAGCAGCGACCTAGCGGGGGAATACAATGAGCAGTTCTTC. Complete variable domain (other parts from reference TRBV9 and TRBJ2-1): DSGVTQTPKHLITATGQRVTLRCSPRSGDLSVYWYQQSLDQGLQFLIQYYNGEERAKGNILERFSAQQFPDLHSELNLSSLELGDSALYFCASSDLAGEYNEQFFGPGTRLTVL.

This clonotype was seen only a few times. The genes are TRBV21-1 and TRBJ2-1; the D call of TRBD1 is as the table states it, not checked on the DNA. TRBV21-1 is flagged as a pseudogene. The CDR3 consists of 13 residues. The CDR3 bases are TGTGCCAGCAGAAGGGGTAGGGGAAATGAGCAGTTCTTC. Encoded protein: CASRRGRGNEQFF.

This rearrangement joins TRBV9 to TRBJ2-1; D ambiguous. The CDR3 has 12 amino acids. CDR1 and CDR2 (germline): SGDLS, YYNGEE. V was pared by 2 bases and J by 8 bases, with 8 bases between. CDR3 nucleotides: TGTGCCAGCAGCGTTGAGCCAGATGAGCAGTTCTTC. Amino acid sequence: CASSVEPDEQFF.

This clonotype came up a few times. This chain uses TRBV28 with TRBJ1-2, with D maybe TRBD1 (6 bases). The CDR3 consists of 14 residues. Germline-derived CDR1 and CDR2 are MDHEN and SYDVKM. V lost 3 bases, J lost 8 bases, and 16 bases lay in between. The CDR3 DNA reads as TGTGCCAGCAGTTTTAGCGGGCAGGGGAGGGGCTACACCTTC. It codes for CASSFSGQGRGYTF.